Listed below are T cell receptor beta chains from one sample, sequenced in a study of T cells after somatic rescue of genetic block. Assay: immunoSEQ multiplex PCR; the TCRdb copy retains only in-frame clones and omits some. The sample lists 110,000 or so clones, about nine tenths seen once, with approximately 1.5% in the top ten. Sample: peripheral blood mononuclear cells (PBMCs). The receptors derive from a woman aged 18-29 years. CDR3s include the opening cysteine and the closing phenylalanine or tryptophan. A D gene is named only where the DNA matches it firmly. Rows give clone size only sometimes, using once, few, many, or a class for an expanded clone.

v_call: TRBV19; j_call: TRBJ1-6; d_call: .; clone_size: .; cdr3_aa: CASSGHLNSPLHF; cdr3_nt: TGTGCCAGTAGTGGCCACCTTAATTCACCCCTCCACTTT
v_call: TRBV18; j_call: TRBJ2-3; d_call: .; clone_size: once; cdr3_aa: CASSRDGTDTQYF; cdr3_nt: TGTGCCAGCTCACGGGACGGGACAGATACGCAGTATTTT
v_call: TRBV6-5; j_call: TRBJ2-7; d_call: .; clone_size: once; cdr3_aa: CASSYPGAGEQYF; cdr3_nt: TGTGCCAGCAGTTACCCCGGGGCTGGGGAGCAGTACTTC
v_call: TRBV2; j_call: TRBJ2-6; d_call: TRBD2; clone_size: .; cdr3_aa: CASSISGGLAGANVLTF; cdr3_nt: TGTGCCAGCAGTATCAGCGGGGGGCTGGCTGGGGCCAACGTCCTGACTTTC
v_call: TRBV2; j_call: TRBJ2-5; d_call: .; clone_size: .; cdr3_aa: CASMEDRESQYF; cdr3_nt: TGTGCCAGCATGGAGGACCGGGAGTCCCAGTACTTC
v_call: TRBV29-1; j_call: TRBJ2-6; d_call: .; clone_size: .; cdr3_aa: CSVVVGSGANVLTF; cdr3_nt: TGCAGCGTTGTGGTAGGCTCTGGGGCCAACGTCCTGACTTTC
v_call: TRBV19; j_call: TRBJ2-1; d_call: TRBD2; clone_size: .; cdr3_aa: CASSRGTSGHNEQFF; cdr3_nt: TGTGCCAGTAGTAGAGGGACTAGCGGGCACAATGAGCAGTTCTTC
v_call: TRBV5-1; j_call: TRBJ1-2; d_call: TRBD1; clone_size: .; cdr3_aa: CASSPTGEYYGYTF; cdr3_nt: TGCGCCAGCAGCCCTACAGGGGAGTACTATGGCTACACCTTC
v_call: TRBV7-2; j_call: TRBJ1-2; d_call: .; clone_size: .; cdr3_aa: CASSSTGAGYTF; cdr3_nt: TGTGCCAGCAGCTCGACAGGTGCAGGCTACACCTTC
v_call: TRBV6-1; j_call: TRBJ1-2; d_call: TRBD1; clone_size: .; cdr3_aa: CASREQGKDYGYTF; cdr3_nt: TGTGCCAGCAGAGAACAGGGGAAGGACTATGGCTACACCTTC
v_call: TRBV11-2; j_call: TRBJ2-7; d_call: .; clone_size: .; cdr3_aa: CASSLEKGRKEQYF; cdr3_nt: TGTGCCAGCAGCTTAGAGAAGGGGAGGAAAGAGCAGTACTTC
v_call: TRBV30; j_call: TRBJ2-3; d_call: .; clone_size: .; cdr3_aa: CAWKGGADTQYF; cdr3_nt: TGTGCCTGGAAGGGCGGAGCAGATACGCAGTATTTT
v_call: TRBV7-2; j_call: TRBJ1-1; d_call: .; clone_size: once; cdr3_aa: CASSPAGFRWTEAFF; cdr3_nt: TGTGCCAGCAGTCCTGCGGGGTTTAGGTGGACTGAAGCTTTCTTT
v_call: TRBV5-6; j_call: TRBJ2-7; d_call: .; clone_size: .; cdr3_aa: CASSFHSEQYF; cdr3_nt: TGTGCCAGCAGCTTTCATAGCGAGCAGTACTTC
v_call: TRBV9; j_call: TRBJ2-3; d_call: TRBD1; clone_size: .; cdr3_aa: CASSVGTGASTDTQYF; cdr3_nt: TGTGCCAGCAGCGTTGGGACAGGGGCTAGCACAGATACGCAGTATTTT
v_call: TRBV2; j_call: TRBJ2-1; d_call: .; clone_size: .; cdr3_aa: CASSFASPYNEQFF; cdr3_nt: TGTGCCAGCAGTTTTGCTAGCCCTTACAATGAGCAGTTCTTC
v_call: TRBV30; j_call: TRBJ1-2; d_call: .; clone_size: .; cdr3_aa: CAWMKTGTYGYTF; cdr3_nt: TGTGCCTGGATGAAGACAGGAACCTATGGCTACACCTTC
v_call: TRBV5-4; j_call: TRBJ1-1; d_call: .; clone_size: once; cdr3_aa: CASSHGTPGLNTEAFF; cdr3_nt: TGTGCCAGCAGCCACGGGACACCAGGTTTGAACACTGAAGCTTTCTTT
v_call: TRBV11-2; j_call: TRBJ2-5; d_call: TRBD1; clone_size: .; cdr3_aa: CASSLVGQGGGQETQYF; cdr3_nt: TGTGCCAGCAGCTTAGTTGGACAGGGTGGGGGGCAAGAGACCCAGTACTTC
v_call: TRBV7-7; j_call: TRBJ2-3; d_call: TRBD2; clone_size: .; cdr3_aa: CASSFYSGGATDTQYF; cdr3_nt: TGTGCCAGCAGCTTTTATAGCGGGGGGGCTACAGATACGCAGTATTTT
v_call: TRBV19; j_call: TRBJ1-1; d_call: TRBD1; clone_size: .; cdr3_aa: CASSWGQGAFF; cdr3_nt: TGTGCCAGTAGTTGGGGACAGGGGGCTTTCTTT
v_call: TRBV7-6; j_call: TRBJ1-1; d_call: .; clone_size: few; cdr3_aa: CASSLAWGTEAFF; cdr3_nt: TGTGCCAGCAGCTTAGCTTGGGGCACTGAAGCTTTCTTT
v_call: TRBV4-2; j_call: TRBJ2-3; d_call: TRBD2; clone_size: .; cdr3_aa: CASSGGVADTQYF; cdr3_nt: TGTGCCAGCTCGGGGGGGGTCGCAGATACGCAGTATTTT
v_call: TRBV9; j_call: TRBJ2-2; d_call: TRBD2; clone_size: .; cdr3_aa: CASADPLAGGLNTGELFF; cdr3_nt: TGTGCCAGCGCGGACCCCCTAGCGGGGGGGCTAAACACCGGGGAGCTGTTTTTT
v_call: TRBV19; j_call: TRBJ1-4; d_call: .; clone_size: .; cdr3_aa: CATSGARWEKLFF; cdr3_nt: TGTGCCACGTCGGGGGCAAGATGGGAAAAACTGTTTTTT
v_call: TRBV7-8; j_call: TRBJ1-2; d_call: TRBD1; clone_size: .; cdr3_aa: CASSLRTGGNYGYTF; cdr3_nt: TGTGCCAGCAGCTTGAGAACAGGGGGCAACTATGGCTACACCTTC
v_call: TRBV5-4; j_call: TRBJ1-2; d_call: TRBD1; clone_size: .; cdr3_aa: CASRKPNRGGSGYTF; cdr3_nt: TGTGCCAGCAGGAAGCCTAACAGGGGGGGGAGTGGCTACACCTTC
v_call: TRBV7-9; j_call: TRBJ1-2; d_call: .; clone_size: .; cdr3_aa: CASSRDNYGYTF; cdr3_nt: TGTGCCAGCAGCCGGGATAACTATGGCTACACCTTC
v_call: TRBV5-1; j_call: TRBJ1-4; d_call: TRBD1; clone_size: .; cdr3_aa: CASSLWQGDEKLFF; cdr3_nt: TGCGCCAGCAGCTTGTGGCAGGGGGACGAAAAACTGTTTTTT
v_call: TRBV29-1; j_call: TRBJ1-1; d_call: .; clone_size: few; cdr3_aa: CSVVGKGEAFF; cdr3_nt: TGCAGCGTTGTGGGCAAGGGTGAAGCTTTCTTT